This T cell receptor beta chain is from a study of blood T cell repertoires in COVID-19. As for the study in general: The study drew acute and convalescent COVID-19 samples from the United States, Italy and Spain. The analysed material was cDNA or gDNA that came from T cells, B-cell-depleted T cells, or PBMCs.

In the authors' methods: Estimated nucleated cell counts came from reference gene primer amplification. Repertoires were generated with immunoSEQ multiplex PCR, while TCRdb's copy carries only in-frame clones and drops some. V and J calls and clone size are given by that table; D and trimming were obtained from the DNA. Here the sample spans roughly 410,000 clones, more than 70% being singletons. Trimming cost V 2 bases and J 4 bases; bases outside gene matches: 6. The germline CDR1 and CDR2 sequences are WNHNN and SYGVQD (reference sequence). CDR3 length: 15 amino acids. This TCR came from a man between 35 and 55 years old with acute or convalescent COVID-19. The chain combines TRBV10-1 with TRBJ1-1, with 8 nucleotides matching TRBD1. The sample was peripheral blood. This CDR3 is CASSEKRQGTTEAFF. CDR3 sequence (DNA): TGCGCCAGCAGTGAGAAGAGACAGGGGACCACTGAAGCTTTCTTT.